Sequencing of this T cell receptor beta chain was carried out in a study of graft-versus-host responses after intestinal transplantation. Study-wide results and caveats: Association was observed between peak circulating GvH clone levels and early post-transplant HvG declines. Some patients had graft-donor T cell macrochimerism. In their allografts, the ratios of graft-versus-host to host-versus-graft T cell clones were high.

Profiled with immunoSEQ multiplex PCR; TCRdb holds only in-frame clones, not every one. In the table there are tens of thousands of clones, around 93% of which are singletons. The V end was cut by 0 bases, the J end by 3 bases, with 9 bases between. Germline V gene data show CDR1 as GTSNPN and CDR2 as SVGIG (reference sequence). The CDR3 contains 13 residues. Details on this clone: The antigen remains undetermined.

The chain is built from TRBV30 and TRBJ2-7, with D tentatively TRBD1 (6 bases). The sequencing used unstimulated CD8+ T cells sorted from spleen or lymph node cells, collected before intestinal transplant. The clonotype was recovered from a human donor who received an intestinal transplant. CDR3 nucleotide sequence: TGTGCCTGGAGTGTTCACAGGGTCTACGAGCAGTACTTC. Translating it yields CAWSVHRVYEQYF.